This T cell receptor (beta chain) was documented in a study of TIL therapy for anti-PD-1-resistant metastatic lung cancer. The immunoSEQ assay was v3. Using immunoSEQ multiplex PCR, the repertoire was profiled, and TCRdb retains in-frame clones only, with some absent. The data hold tens of thousands of clones, with 70% to 90% observed a single time. The time point is: pre-treatment sample, taken before nivolumab and TIL therapy. Germline CDR1 is MNHNY and CDR2 is SVGAGI (reference sequence). The CDR3 consists of 11 residues. V was cut by 10 bases and J by 7 bases, with 13 bases left in between. This clone showed up just a few times.

The sample here was blood, taken at baseline. J is TRBJ1-2 and V is TRBV6-6; D is unresolved. The TCR originated in a person between 25 and 80 years old with non-small cell lung cancer. The CDR3 nucleotides are TGTGCCAACCCCCGGGTGGGTGGCTACACCTTC. It specifies CANPRVGGYTF.